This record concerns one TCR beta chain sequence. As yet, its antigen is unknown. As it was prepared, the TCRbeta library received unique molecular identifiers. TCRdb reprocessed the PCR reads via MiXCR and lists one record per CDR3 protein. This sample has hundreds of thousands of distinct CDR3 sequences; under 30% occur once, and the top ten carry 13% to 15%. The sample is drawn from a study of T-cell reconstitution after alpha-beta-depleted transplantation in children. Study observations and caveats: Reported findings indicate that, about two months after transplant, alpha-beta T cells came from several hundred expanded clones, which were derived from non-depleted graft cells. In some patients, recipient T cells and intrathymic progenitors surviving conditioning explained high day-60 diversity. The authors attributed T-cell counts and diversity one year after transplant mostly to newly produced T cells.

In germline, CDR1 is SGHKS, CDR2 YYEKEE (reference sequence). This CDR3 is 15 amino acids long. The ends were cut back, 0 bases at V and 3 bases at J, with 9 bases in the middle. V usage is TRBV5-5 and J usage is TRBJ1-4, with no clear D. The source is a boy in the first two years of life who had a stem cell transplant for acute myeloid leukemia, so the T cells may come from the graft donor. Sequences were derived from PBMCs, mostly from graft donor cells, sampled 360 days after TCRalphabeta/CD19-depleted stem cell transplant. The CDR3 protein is CASSLAARPNEKLFF. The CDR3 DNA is TGTGCCAGCAGCTTGGCAGCGCGCCCTAATGAAAAACTGTTTTTT.